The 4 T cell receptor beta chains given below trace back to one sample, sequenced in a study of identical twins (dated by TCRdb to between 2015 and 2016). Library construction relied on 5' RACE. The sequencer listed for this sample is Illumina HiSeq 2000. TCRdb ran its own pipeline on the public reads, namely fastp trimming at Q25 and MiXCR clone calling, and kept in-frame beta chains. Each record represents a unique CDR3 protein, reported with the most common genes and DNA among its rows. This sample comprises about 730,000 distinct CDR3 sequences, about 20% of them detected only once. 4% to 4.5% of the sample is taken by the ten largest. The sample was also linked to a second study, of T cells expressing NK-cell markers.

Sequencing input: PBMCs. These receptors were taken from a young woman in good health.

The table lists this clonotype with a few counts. The CDR3 coding sequence is TGTGCCAGCAGCTTCACAGATCTCTCCTACGAGCAGTACTTC. Protein sequence: CASSFTDLSYEQYF. This chain connects TRBV7-9 to TRBJ2-7; D unresolved. The V end lost 3 bases, the J end lost 0 bases, and 9 bases lay between the germline ends. The CDR3 contains 14 residues. Germline V gives CDR1 SEHNR, CDR2 FQNEAQ (reference sequence).

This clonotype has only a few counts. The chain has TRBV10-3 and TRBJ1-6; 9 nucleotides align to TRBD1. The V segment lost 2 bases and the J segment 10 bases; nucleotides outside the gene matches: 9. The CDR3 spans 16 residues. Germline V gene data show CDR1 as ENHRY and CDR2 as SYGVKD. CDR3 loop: CAISELGTGQRSPLHF. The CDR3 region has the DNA TGTGCCATCAGTGAGCTTGGGACAGGGCAAAGATCACCCCTCCACTTT.

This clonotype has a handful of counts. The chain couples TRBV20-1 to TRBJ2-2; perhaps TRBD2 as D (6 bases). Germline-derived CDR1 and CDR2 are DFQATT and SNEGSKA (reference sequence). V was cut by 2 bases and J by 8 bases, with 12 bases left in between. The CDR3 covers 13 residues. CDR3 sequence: CSARRRREGELFF. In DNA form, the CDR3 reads TGCAGTGCTAGACGGCGGAGGGAGGGGGAGCTGTTTTTT.

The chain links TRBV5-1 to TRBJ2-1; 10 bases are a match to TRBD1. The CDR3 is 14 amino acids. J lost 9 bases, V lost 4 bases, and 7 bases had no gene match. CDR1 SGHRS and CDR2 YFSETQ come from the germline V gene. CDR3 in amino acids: CASSATGGEAEQFF. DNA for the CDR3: TGCGCCAGCAGCGCGACAGGGGGCGAGGCTGAGCAGTTCTTC.